The clone carrying this TCR beta chain was counted between two and nine times. This record comes from a study of blood T cell repertoires in COVID-19. This CDR3 region has 17 residues. With 7 bases clipped from V and 8 bases from J, the junction kept 17 bases outside the gene matches. CDR1 is MDHEN, CDR2 SYDVKM, per germline. Original processing notes: Nucleated cell counts were estimated from reference gene primer amplification. Assay used: immunoSEQ multiplex PCR; TCRdb lists only in-frame clones, some missing. Clone size and the V and J calls come from that table; the DNA yielded D and trimming. The table includes 250,000 to 300,000 clones, around 90% detected once. Recruits, aged about 18 to 95 years, lived in around 24 US areas. Recovery among Cohort 3 donors was established by two negative PCRs, clearance, or symptom resolution.

Sequenced sample: PBMCs or T cells enriched from blood (not recorded which). The chain links TRBV28 to TRBJ1-6; 7 bases agree with TRBD1. The clonotype comes from a woman between 25 and 40 years old who had recovered from COVID-19. DNA for the CDR3: TGTGCCAGCAATTCACCACCGGGACAGTCTCGGGATTCACCCCTCCACTTT. Translating gives CASNSPPGQSRDSPLHF. Full variable domain (missing parts from reference TRBV28 and TRBJ1-6): DVKVTQSSRYLVKRTGEKVFLECVQDMDHENMFWYRQDPGLGLRLIYFSYDVKMKEKGDIPEGYSVSREKKERFSLILESASTNQTSMYLCASNSPPGQSRDSPLHFGNGTRLTVT.